This is a list of T cell receptor beta chains from one sample in a study of patients and donors after allogeneic stem cell transplantation. One entry per CDR3 protein results from TCRdb running MiXCR on the RT-PCR reads. This table holds 900,000 to 1,000,000 distinct CDR3 sequences, roughly 18% found once. The material sequenced was blood, either unsorted or a sorted T cell fraction (not recorded which). Receptor source: a human donor who was either an allogeneic HSCT recipient or a stem cell or donor lymphocyte infusion donor (not recorded which). It is not recorded whose cells these are; they may come from a transplant donor. CDR3s include the opening cysteine and the closing phenylalanine or tryptophan. D genes are given only for firm matches. A row's size may be missing; if present it is once, few, many or a size class.

. | TRBJ2-7 | TRBV27 | 13 | few | TGTGCCAGCAGTAGACATTACAGCGGGGAGCAGTACTTC | CASSRHYSGEQYF
TRBD1 | TRBJ1-4 | TRBV9 | 15 | . | TGTGCCAGCAGCGTAGAAACAGGGGCCTACGAAAAACTGTTTTTT | CASSVETGAYEKLFF
. | TRBJ1-6 | TRBV5-6 | 16 | . | TGTGCCAGCAGCTTGGCTTACTCCGGAGGTAAATCACCCCTCCACTTT | CASSLAYSGGKSPLHF
. | TRBJ2-2 | TRBV5-1 | 13 | few | TGCGCCAGCAGCTTCCAAGTAACCGGGGAGCTGTTTTTT | CASSFQVTGELFF
TRBD1 | TRBJ2-3 | TRBV9 | 15 | few | TGTGCCAGCAGCGTATCGGGGACAGGGCTTGATACGCAGTATTTT | CASSVSGTGLDTQYF
TRBD1 | TRBJ2-7 | TRBV18 | 15 | . | TGTGCCAGCTCACAGTCCGGGACAGGAACCTACGAGCAGTACTTC | CASSQSGTGTYEQYF
TRBD1 | TRBJ2-4 | TRBV7-2 | 14 | few | TGTGCCAGCAGCTTAACAGGGGCTAAAAACATTCAGTACTTC | CASSLTGAKNIQYF
TRBD2 | TRBJ2-3 | TRBV12-3/TRBV12-4 | 17 | few | TGTGCCAGCAGTTTTTTTCGGAGCGGGGGGGCCGCAGATACGCAGTATTTT | CASSFFRSGGAADTQYF
TRBD2 | TRBJ2-3 | TRBV7-8 | 17 | . | TGTGCCAGCAGCACGTGGGGACTAGCGGGGGTTACAGATACGCAGTATTTT | CASSTWGLAGVTDTQYF
TRBD1 | TRBJ1-1 | TRBV5-4 | 19 | few | TGTGCCAGCAGCTTGGGCCGTGGGACAGGGCTATTTTTGAACACTGAAGCTTTCTTT | CASSLGRGTGLFLNTEAFF
TRBD2 | TRBJ2-3 | TRBV20-1 | 19 | . | TGCAGTGCTAGAGGTGATAGCGGGAGGCCACTGAGAGGCACAGATACGCAGTATTTT | CSARGDSGRPLRGTDTQYF
. | TRBJ1-5 | TRBV12-3/TRBV12-4 | 16 | . | TGTGCCAGCAGTTTAGCGCTGGCAGGCTACAATCAGCCCCAGCATTTT | CASSLALAGYNQPQHF
. | TRBJ1-2 | TRBV20-1 | 14 | . | TGCAGTGCTAGACCCCCGGGTGGGGACTATGGCTACACCTTC | CSARPPGGDYGYTF
TRBD2 | TRBJ2-5 | TRBV7-9 | 15 | . | TGTGCCAGCAGTCTCCCCGGGACTAGCATCGAGACCCAGTACTTC | CASSLPGTSIETQYF
. | TRBJ2-4 | TRBV29-1 | 13 | . | TGCAGCGTTGAACAAGAGACCAAAAACATTCAGTACTTC | CSVEQETKNIQYF
. | TRBJ2-3 | TRBV5-1 | 15 | many | TGCGCCAGCAGCTTGGCCGGATCGATCGGGGATACGCAGTATTTT | CASSLAGSIGDTQYF
. | TRBJ1-1 | TRBV3-1 | 14 | . | TGTGCCAGCAGCCAAGATCTACAGAACACTGAAGCTTTCTTT | CASSQDLQNTEAFF
TRBD1 | TRBJ2-3 | TRBV24-1 | 15 | many | TGTGCCACCAGTAGCAGGGGGCGAGACACAGATACGCAGTATTTT | CATSSRGRDTDTQYF
. | TRBJ1-4 | TRBV12-3/TRBV12-4 | 15 | . | TGTGCCAGCAGCGAGGGAAAGGGGCTGTGGGAAAAACTGTTTTTT | CASSEGKGLWEKLFF
. | TRBJ2-5 | TRBV4-1 | 15 | . | TGCGCCAGCAGCCCGTCAGCGCGGGGCGGGGAGACCCAGTACTTC | CASSPSARGGETQYF
. | TRBJ1-6 | TRBV10-3 | 16 | few | TGTGCCATCAGTGAGGAGGGAGGCACCTATAATTCACCCCTCCACTTT | CAISEEGGTYNSPLHF
. | TRBJ1-2 | TRBV20-1 | 13 | few | TGCAGTGCTGCCGACGGACGCTCTTGGGGCTACACCTTC | CSAADGRSWGYTF
. | TRBJ2-3 | TRBV24-1 | 15 | few | TGTGCCACCAGTGATGCTGTAGCAGGCACAGATACGCAGTATTTT | CATSDAVAGTDTQYF
. | TRBJ1-3 | TRBV30 | 13 | . | TGTGCCTGGATAGGGCCGGGAGGAAACACCATATATTTT | CAWIGPGGNTIYF
. | TRBJ2-5 | TRBV4-1 | 13 | . | TGCGCCAGCAGCCGGCGGGACGCGGGGACCCAGTACTTC | CASSRRDAGTQYF
TRBD1 | TRBJ1-1 | TRBV10-3 | 16 | . | TGTGCCATCAGTGAGTCGGGGACAGGGGTTTTACATGAAGCTTTCTTT | CAISESGTGVLHEAFF
. | TRBJ1-1 | TRBV3-1 | 12 | many | TGTGCCAGCAGCCAAGGGGGAAATGAAGCTTTCTTT | CASSQGGNEAFF
TRBD1 | TRBJ2-7 | TRBV12-3/TRBV12-4 | 15 | . | TGTGCCAGCAGTCCTGACAGGGCGCTCGCCCACGAGCAGTACTTC | CASSPDRALAHEQYF
. | TRBJ1-2 | TRBV20-1 | 13 | . | TGCAGTGCTGCCAAGGGGCCAGACTATGGCTACACCTTC | CSAAKGPDYGYTF
TRBD2 | TRBJ2-1 | TRBV5-1 | 19 | . | TGCGCCAGCAGCTTCGGGGATTGGGGACTAGCGGATTCCTACAATGAGCAGTTCTTC | CASSFGDWGLADSYNEQFF
. | TRBJ2-7 | TRBV12-3/TRBV12-4 | 13 | few | TGTGCCAGCAGTGCTCTACCTAATTACGAGCAGTACTTC | CASSALPNYEQYF
. | TRBJ2-7 | TRBV6-5 | 16 | many | TGTGCCAGCAGTTACTCGAGAACATACAGTTCCTACGAGCAGTACTTC | CASSYSRTYSSYEQYF
. | TRBJ1-1 | TRBV6-1 | 15 | few | TGTGCCAGCAGTGGGGAACAGGACGGGTACACTGAAGCTTTCTTT | CASSGEQDGYTEAFF
. | TRBJ1-1 | TRBV6-5 | 16 | . | TGTGCCAGCAGTTACTCGATTCTCCACATGAACACTGAAGCTTTCTTT | CASSYSILHMNTEAFF
. | TRBJ2-7 | TRBV4-1 | 15 | few | TGCGCCAGCAGCCAAATCCCAGGGGCTCGATACGAGCAGTACTTC | CASSQIPGARYEQYF
TRBD1 | TRBJ2-2 | TRBV12-3/TRBV12-4 | 15 | many | TGTGCCAGCAGCCCCGGGACAGGGTTCACCGGGGAGCTGTTTTTT | CASSPGTGFTGELFF
. | TRBJ1-1 | TRBV4-3 | 16 | few | TGCGCCAGCAGCCAAGGAGGACTGCTCATGAACACTGAAGCTTTCTTT | CASSQGGLLMNTEAFF
. | TRBJ2-5 | TRBV7-6 | 16 | few | TGTGCCAGCAGCCCCAGTCACGGCTTCCAGCAAGAGACCCAGTACTTC | CASSPSHGFQQETQYF
. | TRBJ2-2 | TRBV6-5 | 15 | . | TGTGCCAGCAGTTACTCGAACAGTGACACCGGGGAGCTGTTTTTT | CASSYSNSDTGELFF
. | TRBJ1-2 | TRBV20-1 | 16 | . | TGCAGTGCTGCCAATCCGGGACCCGGGACCCTCTATGGCTACACCTTC | CSAANPGPGTLYGYTF
TRBD2 | TRBJ2-7 | TRBV30 | 14 | . | TGTGCCTGGAGTTATACTAGCGGGGGTTTCGAGCAGTACTTC | CAWSYTSGGFEQYF
TRBD1 | TRBJ1-1 | TRBV3-1 | 15 | few | TGTGCCAGCAGCCCAAGGACAGGGCGGGAGGCCGAAGCTTTCTTT | CASSPRTGREAEAFF
. | TRBJ2-5 | TRBV3-1 | 15 | . | TGTGCCAGCAGCCTCCTCGTCCCAACCAGGGAGACCCAGTACTTC | CASSLLVPTRETQYF
. | TRBJ1-6 | TRBV5-1 | 16 | . | TGCGCCAGCAGCGCCAAAGCGCCCCGGGGTAATTCACCCCTCCACTTT | CASSAKAPRGNSPLHF
. | TRBJ2-3 | TRBV18 | 14 | . | TGTGCCAGCTCACCACTGGGACCGCAAGATACGCAGTATTTT | CASSPLGPQDTQYF
TRBD1 | TRBJ2-2 | TRBV30 | 14 | . | TGTGCCTGGGATGACCTCCAGGGGGCCGGGGAGCTGTTTTTT | CAWDDLQGAGELFF
. | TRBJ2-3 | TRBV9 | 15 | . | TGTGCCAGCAGCGCGGGTAGAGGGCCCGCAGATACGCAGTATTTT | CASSAGRGPADTQYF
TRBD1 | TRBJ1-2 | TRBV2 | 15 | once | TGTGCCAGCAGTGAACCGGGACAGGTTTCCTATGGCTACACCTTC | CASSEPGQVSYGYTF
. | TRBJ1-1 | TRBV5-1 | 15 | few | TGCGCCAGCAGCTTGACGGGCAAACCTAACACTGAAGCTTTCTTT | CASSLTGKPNTEAFF
TRBD1 | TRBJ1-2 | TRBV6-5 | 14 | . | TGTGCCAGCAGTTCCGGCGACAGGGTCGATGGCTACACCTTC | CASSSGDRVDGYTF
. | TRBJ1-1 | TRBV11-2 | 16 | . | TGTGCCAGCAGCTTAGTGGTACCGTCGGGACCCTCAGAAGCTTTCTTT | CASSLVVPSGPSEAFF
. | TRBJ1-5 | TRBV27 | 14 | many | TGTGCCAGCAGCTTGAGAGGGGCCGGTCAGCCCCAGCATTTT | CASSLRGAGQPQHF
TRBD1 | TRBJ1-2 | TRBV10-3 | 14 | . | TGTGCCATCAGTGTAGTCTTAGACAGGGACGGCTACACCTTC | CAISVVLDRDGYTF